This T cell receptor (beta chain) was observed in a study of shared clonotypes between healthy human individuals. CD45RO-negative cells were positively selected for CCR7, leaving out terminally differentiated effector memory CD45RA+ cells. Over several immunoSEQ plates, each subset's genomic DNA was distributed in even portions. Tens of thousands of T cell genomes (roughly 220 ng DNA) went into each sorted-subset replicate. As originally analysed: As immunoSEQ supplied junction-only sequences (without quality scores), filtering differed. The repertoire was sequenced with immunoSEQ multiplex PCR; TCRdb's copy has only in-frame clones and lacks some. The V and J calls and clone size are taken from that table; D and trimming were inferred from the DNA. The sample holds about 820,000 clones, about 92% seen once. The V and J ends lost 5 bases and 6 bases respectively, with 13 bases between them. The CDR3 runs 13 residues. Looked up from germline, CDR1 is SNHLY and CDR2 is FYNNEI.

In its sample, this clone was seen once. The rearrangement joins TRBV2 to TRBJ1-2; a weak D match, TRBD1 (6 bases). The sequence was obtained from a man aged 25 to 40 in good health. The sample taken for sequencing was naive CD8+ T cells sorted from blood. CDR3 sequence reads: CASSPAGEHGYTF. The CDR3 bases are TGTGCCAGCAGTCCGGCAGGGGAGCATGGCTACACCTTC.